This entry lists 21 T cell receptor beta chains sequenced from one sample in a study of Graves' ophthalmopathy and Graves' hyperthyroidism. Amplified material comprised TCR beta CDR3 regions derived from RNA transcripts. Second-round multiplex PCR came after a first-round RT-PCR that employed HTBI primers. TCRdb analysed the multiplex PCR reads with MiXCR anew, one entry per CDR3 protein. This sample has roughly 400,000 distinct CDR3 sequences; roughly a sixth occur once, and the top ten carry roughly 2.4%. Sequenced: peripheral blood. Every receptor here comes from an adult woman with stable Graves' hyperthyroidism.

Ten or more counts support this clonotype. The V call is TRBV6-5, the J call TRBJ2-7; D possibly corresponds to TRBD1 (6 bases). Trimming shortened V by 0 bases and J by 2 bases, and 14 bases separated the two germline ends. Germline-derived CDR1 and CDR2 are MNHEY and SVGAGI. The CDR3 extends over 16 amino acids. The CDR3 region is CASSYSFLGGAYEQYF. The DNA for the CDR3 is TGTGCCAGCAGTTACTCGTTTTTAGGGGGAGCCTACGAGCAGTACTTC.

The genes are TRBV3-1 and TRBJ2-7; the match to TRBD2 covers 11 bases. Germline-derived CDR1 and CDR2 are LGHDT and YNNKEL (reference sequence). The CDR3 runs to 19 residues. V shed 3 bases, J shed 3 bases, and the junction held 16 bases outside the gene matches. This CDR3 is CASSHRDAPRTSGYYEQYF. Here the CDR3 DNA reads TGTGCCAGCAGCCATCGAGACGCCCCCCGGACTAGCGGGTACTACGAGCAGTACTTC.

This clonotype was picked up many times. This chain uses TRBV19 with TRBJ2-7, with TRBD1 identical over 7 bases. The V gene end was trimmed by 3 bases and the J gene end by 4 bases; junction bases not matched to a gene: 3. The CDR3 loop spans 13 amino acids. From germline, CDR1 is LNHDA and CDR2 SQIVND (reference sequence). CDR3 amino acids: CASSIRQGYEQYF. CDR3 DNA sequence: TGTGCCAGTAGTATTAGACAGGGTTACGAGCAGTACTTC. Full variable domain (remainder filled in from reference TRBV19 and TRBJ2-7): DGGITQSPKYLFRKEGQNVTLSCEQNLNHDAMYWYRQDPGQGLRLIYYSQIVNDFQKGDIAEGYSVSREKKESFPLTVTSAQKNPTAFYLCASSIRQGYEQYFGPGTRLTVT.

The chain has TRBV6-1 and TRBJ2-7; possibly TRBD1 for D (6 bases). The CDR3 sequence is 13 residues long. Trimming took off 6 bases at V and 1 base at J, with 10 bases between the two ends. The germline V gene has CDR1 MNHNS and CDR2 SASEGT. CDR3 sequence (DNA): TGTGCCAGCAGCATCGACAGGTCCTACGAGCAGTACTTC. Translated, it gives CASSIDRSYEQYF.

This clonotype was counted at least ten times. This chain uses TRBV5-1 with TRBJ1-1; D ambiguous. CDR3 length equals 11 residues. Germline V gene lookup returns CDR1 SGHRS and CDR2 YFSETQ. Trimming left V 5 bases short and J 4 bases short, with 6 bases between. The CDR3 region has the DNA TGCGCCAGCAGTTCTCCCACTGAAGCTTTCTTT. Protein sequence: CASSSPTEAFF.

This clonotype was detected a few times. This sequence joins TRBV27 and TRBJ1-1, with D possibly TRBD1 on 6 matching bases. This CDR3 is 14 amino acids long. CDR1 is MNHEY, CDR2 SMNVEV, per germline (reference sequence). The ends were cut back, 4 bases at V and 7 bases at J, with 16 bases in the middle. The CDR3 nucleotides read TGTGCCAGCAGTTCGGGCAGGGGAAGAGTTGAAGCTTTCTTT. It specifies CASSSGRGRVEAFF.

This clonotype was detected many times. This rearrangement joins TRBV6-1 to TRBJ2-7; D may be TRBD1 (6 bases). CDR1 and CDR2 (germline): MNHNS, SASEGT. V was shortened by 6 bases and J by 8 bases, with 14 bases between the two germline ends. This CDR3 contains 12 residues. The chain's CDR3 is CASSTTGYKQYF. The DNA of the CDR3 is TGTGCCAGCAGCACCACAGGGTATAAGCAGTACTTC.

The V call is TRBV27, the J call TRBJ1-1; D gene ambiguous. The CDR3 contains 14 residues. The germline V gene has CDR1 MNHEY and CDR2 SMNVEV (reference sequence). V was pared by 2 bases and J by 4 bases, with 11 bases between. In DNA, the CDR3 is TGTGCCAGCAGTTTAGCAGTGCGGAGCACTGAAGCTTTCTTT. Amino acid sequence: CASSLAVRSTEAFF.

This clonotype was detected many times. The gene calls are TRBV24-1 and TRBJ2-2, with D perhaps matching TRBD1 (6 bases). Trimming left V 5 bases short and J 2 bases short, with 17 bases between. This CDR3 contains 17 residues. Germline loops: CDR1 KGHDR, CDR2 SFDVKD. The CDR3 DNA follows: TGTGCCACCAGTGGAGAGGGAAGGGGACATAACACCGGGGAGCTGTTTTTT. Translation: CATSGEGRGHNTGELFF.

The sample holds a few counts of this clonotype. This chain uses TRBV5-1 with TRBJ2-2; 9 bases align to TRBD1. In germline, CDR1 is SGHRS, CDR2 YFSETQ. The CDR3 is 15 amino acids. J was trimmed by 7 bases and V by 7 bases; bases with no gene match: 11. This CDR3 reads CASRSPGTGFGELFF. Written as DNA, the CDR3 is TGCGCCAGCCGTTCCCCCGGGACAGGGTTCGGGGAGCTGTTTTTT. The full variable domain, its missing parts supplied by reference TRBV5-1 and TRBJ2-2, is KAGVTQTPRYLIKTRGQQVTLSCSPISGHRSVSWYQQTPGQGLQFLFEYFSETQRNKGNFPGRFSGRQFSNSRSEMNVSTLELGDSALYLCASRSPGTGFGELFFGEGSRLTVL.

At least ten counts were recorded for this clonotype. V and J are TRBV6-1 and TRBJ2-7; possible D gene TRBD1, 6 bases. This CDR3 comprises 13 residues. V gave up 7 bases and J gave up 2 bases, with 12 bases separating them. CDR1 MNHNS and CDR2 SASEGT come from the germline V gene. In nucleotides, the CDR3 is TGTGCCAGCACCAGGGGTAGCGCCTACGAGCAGTACTTC. Protein product: CASTRGSAYEQYF.

In this sample, this clonotype turned up many times. V usage is TRBV20-1 and J usage is TRBJ2-5; D might be TRBD2 (7 bases). The CDR3 runs 12 residues. Trimming removed 6 bases at V and 5 bases at J, with 13 bases between. Germline V gene sequence: CDR1 DFQATT, CDR2 SNEGSKA (reference sequence). CDR3 sequence: CSAGGGKETQYF. The CDR3, as DNA: TGCAGTGCAGGGGGAGGGAAGGAGACCCAGTACTTC.

Many counts were recorded for this clonotype. The rearrangement joins TRBV6-5 to TRBJ2-7; TRBD2 matches 13 bases. The CDR3 runs 17 residues. Trimming at V came to 4 bases and at J to 7 bases, leaving 13 bases not matched to a gene. Per germline, CDR1 MNHEY and CDR2 SVGAGI. CDR3 coding DNA: TGTGCCAGCAGTTCCCGGACTAGCGGGAGCCGGGCGGGGGAGCAGTACTTC. Its translation: CASSSRTSGSRAGEQYF.

This clonotype occurred many times. The chain is built from TRBV29-1 and TRBJ2-5; D might be TRBD1 (5 bases). Trimming stripped 3 bases from V and 4 bases from J, with 12 bases between. Germline V CDR1 and CDR2: SQVTM, ANQGSEA. The CDR3 runs to 13 residues. The CDR3 protein is CSVELDKGETQYF. DNA of the CDR3: TGCAGCGTTGAGTTGGACAAAGGAGAGACCCAGTACTTC. Variable domain in full (rest from reference TRBV29-1 and TRBJ2-5): SAVISQKPSRDICQRGTSLTIQCQVDSQVTMMFWYRQQPGQSLTLIATANQGSEATYESGFVIDKFPISRPNLTFSTLTVSNMSPEDSSIYLCSVELDKGETQYFGPGTRLLVL.

The CDR3 is CAWSFPPGTGETQYF. CDR3 sequence (DNA): TGTGCCTGGAGTTTCCCCCCCGGGACAGGGGAGACCCAGTACTTC. The chain has TRBV30 and TRBJ2-5, with 9 bases identical to TRBD1. The germline gives CDR1 GTSNPN, CDR2 SVGIG (reference sequence). The ends lost 2 bases at V and 5 bases at J; junction bases unmatched: 9. The CDR3 totals 15 residues. Supplemented by reference TRBV30 and TRBJ2-5, the full variable domain reads SQTIHQWPATLVQPVGSPLSLECTVEGTSNPNLYWYRQAAGRGLQLLFYSVGIGQISSEVPQNLSASRPQDRQFILSSKKLLLSDSGFYLCAWSFPPGTGETQYFGPGTRLLVL.

This clonotype was detected many times. The chain joins TRBV28 to TRBJ2-4; D gene ambiguous. The germline V gene encodes CDR1 MDHEN and CDR2 SYDVKM. The CDR3 length is 14 residues. The V gene lost 4 bases and the J gene lost 7 bases, with 14 bases spanning the gap. Here the CDR3 reads CASSSPQTENIQYF. CDR3 sequence (DNA): TGTGCCAGCAGTTCCCCACAGACTGAGAACATTCAGTACTTC.

About this clonotype itself: The conserved final phenylalanine or tryptophan is absent from the CDR3, which likely points to a read error. The chain has TRBV5-1 and TRBJ1-1, with 11 nucleotides matching TRBD1. The CDR3 spans 13 residues. V lost 3 bases and J lost 6; bases outside the gene matches: 1. The germline CDR1 and CDR2 sequences are SGHRS and YFSETQ. The CDR3 region is CASSSGQGAEAFY. CDR3 DNA sequence: TGCGCCAGCAGCTCGGGACAGGGGGCTGAAGCTTTCTAT.

The chain joins TRBV7-9 to TRBJ1-2, with 7 bases aligning to TRBD1. CDR3 length: 14 residues. The ends lost 5 bases at V and 6 bases at J; junction bases unmatched: 9. Germline-derived CDR1 and CDR2 are SEHNR and FQNEAQ (reference sequence). As DNA, the CDR3 is TGTGCCAGCAGCGCTCGGAGGGGGCTAAATGGCTACACCTTC. The encoded protein is CASSARRGLNGYTF.

This sequence joins TRBV6-1 and TRBJ1-5; perhaps TRBD1 as D (5 bases). The CDR3 covers 14 residues. Trimming shortened V by 1 base and J by 3 bases, and 7 bases separated the two germline ends. In germline, CDR1 is MNHNS, CDR2 SASEGT. The chain's CDR3 is CASSEGGVNQPQHF. The CDR3 DNA reads TGTGCCAGCAGTGAAGGGGGGGTCAATCAGCCCCAGCATTTT.

This clonotype was detected many times. The rearrangement joins TRBV12-5 to TRBJ2-7; TRBD1 matches at 7 bases. Germline V lookup: CDR1 LGHNT, CDR2 FRNRAP. CDR3 length equals 16 residues. Unmatched junction bases numbered 9, after V lost 0 bases and J lost 4 bases. CDR3 sequence reads: CASGLVRTGAGYEQYF. The CDR3 DNA is TGTGCTAGTGGTTTGGTAAGAACAGGGGCAGGGTACGAGCAGTACTTC.

This clonotype was seen ten or more times. The V and J genes are TRBV28 and TRBJ2-5; TRBD2 matches 10 bases. This CDR3 spans 16 amino acids. The junction had 8 bases not matched to a gene; V was cut back by 6 bases and J by 1 base. CDR1 and CDR2 from the germline V gene are MDHEN and SYDVKM. Here the CDR3 DNA reads TGTGCCAGCAGCCCTAGGACTAGCGGACCCCAAGAGACCCAGTACTTC. Translation gives CASSPRTSGPQETQYF.